This TCR beta chain was recorded in a study of vaccination and CD4 T cells after COVID-19. Overall study context: A vaccine, either BNT162b2 or mRNA-1273, was given to participants in two doses. Study findings and constraints: Clonotypes reactive to SARS-CoV-2 had a median that went up from about 22 to 38, but not significantly.

This CDR3 comprises 15 residues. The germline V gene has CDR1 SNHLY and CDR2 FYNNEI. The germline V and J ends were trimmed by 6 bases and 3 bases, with 15 bases remaining between them. The study sequenced cultured CD4+ T cell DNA using the Oncomine TCR Beta short-read assay. Genomic DNA was isolated from CD4+ T cells that had been cultured. TCRdb analysed the PCR reads with MiXCR anew, one entry per CDR3 protein. This table has fewer than 15,000 distinct CDR3 sequences, roughly 59% appearing once. Remarks on this clonotype: Its antigen remains unidentified.

Treatment of the sample: roughly ten-day PBMC culture with coronavirus spike peptide pools or control peptides (ViraFEST assay). The ViraFEST method relied on peptide pools to expand antigen-specific T cells, followed by TCR sequencing. This sequence joins TRBV2 and TRBJ1-5; the D gene is possibly TRBD1 (5 bases). What was sequenced was CD4+ T cells from blood, cultured in vitro. The clonotype comes from a human donor who had recovered from COVID-19. CDR3 in DNA: TGTGCCAGCAGGATAACATCGGGGGTCAATCAGCCCCAGCATTTT. Amino acid sequence: CASRITSGVNQPQHF.